This T cell receptor beta chain was found in a study of post-analysis software for immune sequencing data. Study summary: The disease courses covered relapsing-remitting, secondary progressive and progressive-relapsing multiple sclerosis.

Tagging with unique molecular identifiers was a feature of the TCR beta cDNA libraries. TCRdb used MiXCR to reprocess the PCR reads, holding one entry per CDR3 protein. The sample consists of approximately 730,000 distinct CDR3 sequences, approximately 44% of them appearing once. The CDR3 is 14 amino acids. The V end lost 1 base, the J end lost 7 bases, and 11 bases lay between the germline ends. This clonotype has only a few counts. Its antigen is not known. Study conclusions and caveats: Normalized Chao1 diversity was significantly lower in multiple sclerosis patients than in controls. Five TRBV segments were significantly more frequent in patients than in controls. TRBV5-6, TRBV5-1 and TRBV20-1 were among these segments.

The gene calls are TRBV12-3 or TRBV12-4 and TRBJ1-5; possible D gene TRBD1, 5 bases. The sequenced material came from blood. This TCR was sampled from a girl under 18 with multiple sclerosis. The CDR3 sequence is CASSLGPEGQPQHF. The DNA of the CDR3 is TGTGCCAGCAGTTTAGGGCCCGAGGGGCAGCCCCAGCATTTT.